The entry that follows covers one T cell receptor (beta chain) sequence. Its target is unknown. This PCR relied on a set of 60 Vbeta primers and 13 Jbeta primers. The repertoire was sequenced with immunoSEQ multiplex PCR; TCRdb's copy has only in-frame clones and lacks some. This table has hundreds of thousands of clones, over 75% appearing once. The data originate from a study of cytomegalovirus exposure and HLA in healthy donors. Study results and limitations: Presence/absence analyses assumed roughly uniform sequencing depth across donors. CMV antigen specificity of three CMV-associated chains was confirmed in vitro. Within a later analysis, the majority of CMV-associated TCR beta chains appeared HLA-restricted. Accurate predictions that matched the HLA-A and HLA-B alleles of most subjects were reportedly made from TCR beta sequences.

This TCR was sampled from a boy younger than 18 in good health and CMV-seronegative. Sample: PBMCs.

The CDR3 DNA sequence: TGCAGCTCTTTGACTACAGAGAACACTGAAGCTTTCTTT. Its translation is CSSLTTENTEAFF. This chain connects TRBV29-1 to TRBJ1-1, with D uncertain. In germline, CDR1 is SQVTM, CDR2 ANQGSEA. V was trimmed by 8 bases and J by 1 base, leaving 14 bases between them. The CDR3 is 13 amino acids.